Given below is one TCR beta chain in context. What it binds is unknown. These data originate in a study of cytomegalovirus exposure and HLA in healthy donors. Across the whole study: The approximately 710 first-cohort repertoires and the 120 or so validation repertoires shared the same platform, a later analysis reported.

Germline CDR1 and CDR2: MRHNA and SNTAGT. This CDR3 is built from 17 residues. Trimming cost V 6 bases and J 1 base, with 21 bases left between them. Profiled with immunoSEQ multiplex PCR; TCRdb holds only in-frame clones, not every one. This sample has roughly 68,000 clones, with 96% found just once. Study conclusions and caveats: It was 164 TCR beta chains that were listed as cytomegalovirus-associated.

While the first cohort had fewer than 850 subjects, the donors belonged to the separate validation cohort of 100 to 150 subjects. Sample: PBMCs. This TCR came from a woman under 30 in good health and CMV-seropositive. The rearrangement uses TRBV6-4 and TRBJ1-1; D remains unclear. The CDR3 DNA is TGTGCCAGCAGGCGCAGTTACGGACGGACTAAGAACACTGAAGCTTTCTTT. Protein sequence: CASRRSYGRTKNTEAFF.